This TCR beta chain was identified during a study of blood T cell repertoires in COVID-19 (dated by TCRdb to the early 2020s). Turning to the overall study: Samples covering the acute and convalescent phases of COVID-19 were provided by collaborators in the United States, Italy and Spain. The prospective study material was composed of cDNA or gDNA derived from T cells, B-cell-depleted T cells, or PBMCs. Deeply sampled blood TCRbeta repertoires from subjects exposed to, actively infected with, or recovered from COVID-19 were included in the dataset. The repertoires were released in a freely available public database intended as a resource for research on the immune response to SARS-CoV-2. Samples came from the ongoing ImmuneRACE study (first 160 participants) plus 1,254 subjects from 6 global collaborators. Sample metadata almost always included a de-identified subject ID, COVID-19 status, age in years and sex. Where available, HLA class I and class II types were obtained from metadata supplied by the sample provider rather than from assay-based typing.

The research as a whole found: The amount of clinical and demographic metadata varied by source and participant and was provided uncurated.

The immunoSEQ Assay, a bias-controlled multiplex PCR, was used to amplify TCRbeta CDR3 regions from genomic DNA. Processing in the source paper ran as follows. Nucleated cell counts per sample were estimated from amplification of reference gene primers within the assay. To quantify the absolute abundance of each unique TCRbeta CDR3 rearrangement, sequence reads were collapsed and filtered. For each sample, productive Simpson clonality was calculated as the square root of Simpson's diversity index over productive rearrangements. The table was pulled from immuneACCESS by TCRdb, which kept in-frame rearrangements only. Such tables lose some clones; where checked, under half of the loss comes from unresolved V genes, and the rest has no known cause. The DNA was the basis for D and trimming; V, J and clone size are from that table. This sample comprises fewer than 350,000 clones, around 90% of them detected only once. The top ten constitute about 1% of the sample.

Participants in the prospective study were enrolled through a virtual design, were aged about 18 to 100 years, and lived in 24 United States geographic areas. To assign participants to cohorts, the prospective study relied on clinical history that participants themselves reported in a screening survey and a study questionnaire. For ImmuneRACE Cohort 3, a participant was defined as recovered based on two consecutive negative NP/OP PCR tests, clearance by a healthcare professional, or resolution of symptoms. In the prospective study, whole blood, serum and a nasopharyngeal or oropharyngeal swab were collected from each participant by mobile phlebotomists. Participants in the prospective study had the option to provide additional blood draws and questionnaires over a 2-month period. Prospective study blood samples were shipped either frozen or at room temperature before DNA extraction. With regard to this clone: Its antigen is unknown. Base qualities are missing; no much larger clone stands one base away.

The germline V gene specifies SGDLS as CDR1 and YYNGEE as CDR2. The junction shows trimming of 0 bases on V and 4 bases on J, plus 10 bases between the germline ends. CDR3 length: 14 amino acids, cysteine to phenylalanine. The sequence is cut down to CDR3 DNA, 42 bases in frame from base 1. The receptor comes from a woman in her thirties who had recovered from COVID-19. This receptor chain uses TRBV9 and TRBJ1-1; the D gene cannot be named for sure. The sample was PBMCs or T cells enriched from blood (not recorded which). The DNA sequence is given as TGTGCCAGCAGCGTAGCTTCCGCCGGCACTGAAGCTTTCTTT. It encodes CASSVASAGTEAFF.